This T cell receptor beta chain is drawn from a study of OX40 agonist ivuxolimab in advanced cancers. The repertoire was sequenced with immunoSEQ multiplex PCR; TCRdb's copy has only in-frame clones and lacks some. The sample shows fewer than 140,000 clones, less than 95% of them seen only once. CDR1 and CDR2 from the germline V gene are LNHNV and YYDKDF (reference sequence). The V gene lost 0 bases and the J gene lost 2 bases, with 8 bases spanning the gap. The CDR3 runs 14 residues. Here the sequenced sample was CD4+ or CD8+ T cells sorted from blood, taken in a trial of the OX40 agonist ivuxolimab. The source is an adult with an advanced solid tumor such as melanoma, head and neck, liver or kidney cancer. This chain joins TRBV15 and TRBJ2-7, with unresolved D. The CDR3 loop is CATSRDRTAYEQYF. As DNA, the CDR3 is TGTGCCACCAGCAGAGATCGCACAGCCTACGAGCAGTACTTC.